The entry below gives a single T cell receptor (beta chain) sequence along with its context. Its target is not known. Relative to the germline gene, one junction end is altered; a read error may explain this. This specimen comes from a study of blood T cells in healthy people across ages. General study points: Naive T cell percentage showed a strong correlation with the diversity of TCR beta. Researchers said unsorted PBMCs prevented a conclusive naive versus antigen-experienced comparison.

Looked up from germline, CDR1 is SGHRS and CDR2 is YFSETQ. The CDR3 runs to 17 residues. For the second PCR, which ran for roughly 7 to 11 cycles, a sample-barcoded 5' primer and a J-beta primer mix were used. Each CDR3 protein gets one entry after TCRdb re-called the 5' RACE reads with MiXCR. The repertoire has hundreds of thousands of distinct CDR3 sequences, around 25% of them found once; the top ten carry under 9.5%. These data also formed part of another study, on T cells of mothers and their children. From that second work: cDNA was made from all extracted RNA, around 1.5 ug per 15 ul.

The chain joins TRBV5-1 to TRBJ2-7; 16 bases align to TRBD2. What was sequenced was blood. This sequence was found in a boy aged 5-17 years in good health. In DNA, the CDR3 is TGCGCCAGCAGCGTCGGGACTAGCGGGAGGGCCGTTAACGAGCGGTACTTC. Translation gives CASSVGTSGRAVNERYF.